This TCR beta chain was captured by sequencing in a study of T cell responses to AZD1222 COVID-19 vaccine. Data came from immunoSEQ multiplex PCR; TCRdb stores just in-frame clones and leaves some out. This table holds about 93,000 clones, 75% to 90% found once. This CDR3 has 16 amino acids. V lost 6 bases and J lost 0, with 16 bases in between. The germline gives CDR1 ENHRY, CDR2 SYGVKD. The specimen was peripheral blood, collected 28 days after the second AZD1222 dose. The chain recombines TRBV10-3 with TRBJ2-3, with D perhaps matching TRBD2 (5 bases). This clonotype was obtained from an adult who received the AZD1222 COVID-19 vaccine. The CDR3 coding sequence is TGTGCCATCAGGGAGCAGGTCGGAGGTAGCACAGATACGCAGTATTTT. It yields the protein CAIREQVGGSTDTQYF.